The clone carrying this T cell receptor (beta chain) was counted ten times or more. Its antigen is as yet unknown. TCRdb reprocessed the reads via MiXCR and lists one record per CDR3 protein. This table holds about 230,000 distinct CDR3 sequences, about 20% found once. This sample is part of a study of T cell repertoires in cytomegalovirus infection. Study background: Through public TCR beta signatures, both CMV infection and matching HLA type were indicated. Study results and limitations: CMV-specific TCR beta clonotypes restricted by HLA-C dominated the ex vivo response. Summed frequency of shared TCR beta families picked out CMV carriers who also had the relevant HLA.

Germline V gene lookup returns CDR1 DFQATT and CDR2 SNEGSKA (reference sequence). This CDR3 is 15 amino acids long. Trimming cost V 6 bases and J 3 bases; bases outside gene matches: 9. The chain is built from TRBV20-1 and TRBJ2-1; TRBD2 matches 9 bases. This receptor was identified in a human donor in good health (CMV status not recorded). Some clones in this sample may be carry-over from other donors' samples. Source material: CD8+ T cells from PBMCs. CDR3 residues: CSAEGSGGHYNEQFF. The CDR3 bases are TGCAGTGCAGAGGGTAGCGGGGGCCACTACAATGAGCAGTTCTTC.